These T cell receptor beta chains were read from a single sample in a study of blood T cell repertoires in COVID-19. The method was immunoSEQ multiplex PCR; TCRdb's version includes in-frame clones alone and lacks a portion of them. The table has a few hundred thousand clones, 75% to 90% seen once. Sequenced input: PBMCs or T cells enriched from blood (not recorded which). The origin of the receptors is a man aged 30-40 years who had recovered from COVID-19. Both conserved end residues are part of each CDR3. D genes are given only for firm matches. Clone size, where shown, is once, few, many, or a class for clones that have expanded.

J gene	D gene	clone size	V gene	CDR3 DNA	CDR3 protein
TRBJ2-7	TRBD1	-	TRBV13	TGTGCCAGCAGCTGGGGACAGGGGAGCGCCTACGAGCAGTACTTC	CASSWGQGSAYEQYF
TRBJ2-3	-	-	TRBV6-5	TGTGCCAGCAGTTACAGGGGAAGCACAGATACGCAGTATTTT	CASSYRGSTDTQYF
TRBJ1-1	-	-	TRBV3-1/TRBV3-2	TGTGCCAGCAGCCCAGGGGTTGGTCGAATGAACACTGAAGCTTTCTTT	CASSPGVGRMNTEAFF
TRBJ2-1	-	-	TRBV20-1	TGCAGTGCTCCCCCGGGCGGGGTTCAGTTCTTC	CSAPPGGVQFF
TRBJ2-2	TRBD1	-	TRBV28	TGTGCCAGCAGTACCCGGTTAAGGGGGCGCATCGGGGAGCTGTTTTTT	CASSTRLRGRIGELFF
TRBJ2-7	TRBD2	-	TRBV15	TGTGCCACCAGCAGACTAGCGGGGCTCGACGAGCAGTACTTC	CATSRLAGLDEQYF
TRBJ1-1	-	-	TRBV19	TGTGCCAGTAGTATGATAAAGCAGGCCACTGAAGCTTTCTTT	CASSMIKQATEAFF
TRBJ1-2	-	-	TRBV15	TGTGCCACCAGCAGAGGATTGGACAGAAATTATGGCTACACCTTC	CATSRGLDRNYGYTF
TRBJ2-4	-	-	TRBV11-2	TGTGCCAGCACCCTGACAGATGCCAAAAACATTCAGTACTTC	CASTLTDAKNIQYF
TRBJ2-7	-	-	TRBV7-8	TGTGCCAGCAGCCTGGGACACCGCCCCTACGAGCAGTACTTC	CASSLGHRPYEQYF
TRBJ2-5	-	few	TRBV19	TGTGCCAGTAGTACCTTTCAGGGGGAGACCCAGTACTTC	CASSTFQGETQYF
TRBJ2-5	TRBD2	-	TRBV25-1	TGTGCCAGCAGTGAATGGACTAGCGGGGGGGCCACCCAGTACTTC	CASSEWTSGGATQYF
TRBJ1-1	TRBD1	few	TRBV5-1	TGCGCCAGCAGCTTCCACCCCCCACAGGGGGCGGCTGAAGCTTTCTTT	CASSFHPPQGAAEAFF
TRBJ2-7	-	-	TRBV5-1	TGCGCCAGCAGCCCGTTCTCTCCCCAGGGCTCCTACGAGCAGTACTTC	CASSPFSPQGSYEQYF
TRBJ1-2	-	-	TRBV2	TGTGCCAGCACTCGAGGGAGGGGAGGGGACTATGGCTACACCTTC	CASTRGRGGDYGYTF
TRBJ2-7	-	-	TRBV19	TGTGCCAGTAGCCCCTCGGGAGTACCGCTGTACGAGCAGTACTTC	CASSPSGVPLYEQYF
TRBJ2-7	-	-	TRBV7-2	TGTGCCAGCAGCTTATTGGGTGAGGCTTACTACGAGCAGTACTTC	CASSLLGEAYYEQYF
TRBJ2-2	-	-	TRBV5-1	TGCGCCAGCAGCTCTACAGGGTCCACCGGGGAGCTGTTTTTT	CASSSTGSTGELFF
TRBJ1-1	TRBD1	-	TRBV27	TGTGCCAGCAGTTCGGACAGGTCAAACACTGAAGCTTTCTTT	CASSSDRSNTEAFF
TRBJ2-1	-	-	TRBV6-5	TGTGCCAGCAGTTTGGGACACCAGGCGCAGTTCTTC	CASSLGHQAQFF
TRBJ2-7	-	-	TRBV5-6	TGTGCCAGCAGCTTGATCGGGGACGAGCAGTACTTC	CASSLIGDEQYF
TRBJ2-3	TRBD1	-	TRBV4-1	TGCGCCAGCAGCCAAGAAAAGTTTGGGACAGGGGGCTCAGATACGCAGTATTTT	CASSQEKFGTGGSDTQYF
TRBJ2-2	TRBD1	-	TRBV2	TGTGCCAGCAGTCCGGGACAGGGAGTGTTCGGGGAGCTGTTTTTT	CASSPGQGVFGELFF
TRBJ1-5	-	-	TRBV7-9	TGTGCCAGCAGCTTAGGCGGGACGAATCAGCCCCAGCATTTT	CASSLGGTNQPQHF
TRBJ2-5	-	-	TRBV19	TGTGCCAGTAGCCCGACGGGGGACCAAGAGACCCAGTACTTC	CASSPTGDQETQYF
TRBJ2-2	TRBD2	-	TRBV11-2	TGTGCCAGCAGCCACACTAGCGGGGGGGCCGGGGAGCTGTTTTTT	CASSHTSGGAGELFF
TRBJ2-5	-	-	TRBV24-1	TGTGCCACCAGTGATAATCAACTAGCAGTTGAGACCCAGTACTTC	CATSDNQLAVETQYF
TRBJ2-3	-	-	TRBV7-9	TGTGCCAACGCAGGGGGCACAGATACGCAGTATTTT	CANAGGTDTQYF
TRBJ1-6	TRBD1	-	TRBV5-4	TGTGCCAGCAGCTACGGGACAGGGTATAATTCACCCCTCCACTTT	CASSYGTGYNSPLHF
TRBJ2-1	-	-	TRBV27	TGTGCCAGCAGTTTCTTGGGGCCCACCTACAATGAGCAGTTCTTC	CASSFLGPTYNEQFF
TRBJ1-1	-	-	TRBV6-6	TGTGCCAGCAGTTACTCGGGGGGGCGAACTGAAGCTTTCTTT	CASSYSGGRTEAFF
TRBJ2-3	-	-	TRBV7-3	TGTGCCAGCAGCTCCGGGACTAGCACAGATACGCAGTATTTT	CASSSGTSTDTQYF
TRBJ1-1	TRBD1	few	TRBV5-4	TGTGCCAGCAGCGTTGACAGGGGGGACACTGAAGCTTTCTTT	CASSVDRGDTEAFF
TRBJ1-2	-	-	TRBV11-3	TGTGCCAGCAGCTCCCGGGTGGGGGGTGATGGCTACACCTTC	CASSSRVGGDGYTF
TRBJ2-3	-	-	TRBV29-1	TGCAGCGTTGAGGGGGGGGCTGCGGTAGATACGCAGTATTTT	CSVEGGAAVDTQYF